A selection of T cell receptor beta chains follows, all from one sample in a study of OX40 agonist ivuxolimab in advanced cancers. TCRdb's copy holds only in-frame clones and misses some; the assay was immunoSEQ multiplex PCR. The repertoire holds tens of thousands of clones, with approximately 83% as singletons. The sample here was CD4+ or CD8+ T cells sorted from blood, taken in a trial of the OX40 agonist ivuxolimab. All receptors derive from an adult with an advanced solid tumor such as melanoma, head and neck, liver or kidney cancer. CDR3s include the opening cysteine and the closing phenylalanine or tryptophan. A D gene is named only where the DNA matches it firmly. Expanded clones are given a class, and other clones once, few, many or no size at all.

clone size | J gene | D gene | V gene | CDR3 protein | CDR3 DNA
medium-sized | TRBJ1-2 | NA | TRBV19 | CASKRPGVNYGYTF | TGTGCCAGCAAAAGGCCGGGAGTTAACTATGGCTACACCTTC
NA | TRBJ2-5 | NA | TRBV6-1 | CASSEGWGLVKTQYF | TGTGCCAGCAGTGAAGGTTGGGGGTTGGTGAAGACCCAGTACTTC
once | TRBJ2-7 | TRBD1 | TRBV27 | CASSLRTGQGIYEQYF | TGTGCCAGCAGTTTAAGGACGGGACAGGGAATTTACGAGCAGTACTTC
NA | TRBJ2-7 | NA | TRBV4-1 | CASSQVLEGGYEQYF | TGCGCCAGCAGCCAAGTTTTGGAGGGTGGCTACGAGCAGTACTTC
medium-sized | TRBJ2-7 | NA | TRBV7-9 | CASSLTVYEQYF | TGTGCCAGCAGCCTGACAGTATACGAGCAGTACTTC
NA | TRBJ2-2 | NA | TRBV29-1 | CSVVRDTGELFF | TGCAGCGTTGTCAGGGACACCGGGGAGCTGTTTTTT
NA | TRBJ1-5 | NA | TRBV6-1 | CASSGGFSQPQHF | TGTGCCAGCAGTGGAGGGTTTTCACAGCCCCAGCATTTT
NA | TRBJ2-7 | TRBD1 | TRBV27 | CASSLRGTGVSYEQYF | TGTGCCAGCAGTTTAAGGGGGACAGGGGTATCGTACGAGCAGTACTTC
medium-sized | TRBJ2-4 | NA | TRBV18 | CASSSTPLDNPKNIQYF | TGTGCCAGCTCATCAACCCCTTTGGACAACCCCAAAAACATTCAGTACTTC
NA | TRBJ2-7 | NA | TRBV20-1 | CSATDAYEQYF | TGCAGTGCCACGGACGCCTACGAGCAGTACTTC
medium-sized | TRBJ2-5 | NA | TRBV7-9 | CASSQGGETQYF | TGTGCCAGCAGCCAAGGGGGGGAGACCCAGTACTTC
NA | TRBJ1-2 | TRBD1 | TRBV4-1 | CASSPGTAVGYTF | TGCGCCAGCAGCCCAGGGACAGCCGTCGGCTACACCTTC
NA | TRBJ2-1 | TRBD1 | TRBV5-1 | CASSFTGVAEQFF | TGCGCCAGCAGCTTTACAGGGGTGGCTGAGCAGTTCTTC
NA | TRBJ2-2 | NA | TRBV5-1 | CASSLRLGGTGELFF | TGCGCCAGCAGCTTGAGGTTGGGGGGCACCGGGGAGCTGTTTTTT
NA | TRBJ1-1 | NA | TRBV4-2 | CASKGGRGEAFF | TGTGCCAGCAAGGGAGGCCGGGGGGAAGCTTTCTTT
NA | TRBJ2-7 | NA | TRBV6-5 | CASRGASSYEQYF | TGTGCCAGCAGGGGGGCCAGCTCCTACGAGCAGTACTTC
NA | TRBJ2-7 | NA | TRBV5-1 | CASSLDGQSSYEQYF | TGCGCCAGCAGCTTGGACGGACAGAGCTCCTACGAGCAGTACTTC
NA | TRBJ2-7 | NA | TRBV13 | CASSFNTGESSYEQYF | TGTGCCAGCAGCTTTAATACGGGGGAGAGCTCCTACGAGCAGTACTTC
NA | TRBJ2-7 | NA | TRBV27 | CASSYQGRSSYEQYF | TGTGCCAGCAGTTACCAGGGTCGCTCCTCCTACGAGCAGTACTTC
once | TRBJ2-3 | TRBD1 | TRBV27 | CASSVLRDRGPDTQYF | TGTGCCAGCAGTGTCTTACGAGACAGGGGGCCAGATACGCAGTATTTT
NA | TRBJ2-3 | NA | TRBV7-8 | CASSHRVGTDTQYF | TGTGCCAGCAGCCACAGGGTCGGAACAGATACGCAGTATTTT
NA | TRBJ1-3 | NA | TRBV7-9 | CASSPRSAGSSSGNTIYF | TGTGCCAGCAGCCCAAGGTCAGCGGGGTCGAGCTCTGGAAACACCATATATTTT
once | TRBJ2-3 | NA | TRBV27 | CASSSTDTQYF | TGTGCCAGCAGTTCCACAGATACGCAGTATTTT
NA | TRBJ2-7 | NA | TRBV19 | CASSMVSSSHEQYF | TGTGCCAGTAGTATGGTTTCTAGCTCTCACGAGCAGTACTTC
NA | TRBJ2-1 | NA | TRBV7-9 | CASSPTRSYNEQFF | TGTGCCAGCAGCCCAACCCGATCCTACAATGAGCAGTTCTTC
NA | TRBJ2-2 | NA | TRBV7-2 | CASSAFNTGELFF | TGTGCCAGCAGCGCCTTTAACACCGGGGAGCTGTTTTTT
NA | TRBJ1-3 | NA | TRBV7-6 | CASSSVISGNTIYF | TGTGCCAGCAGCTCGGTAATCTCTGGAAACACCATATATTTT
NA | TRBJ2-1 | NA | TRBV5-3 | CARSLAGRSGGRKCNEQFF | TGTGCCAGAAGCTTGGCGGGGAGGAGTGGCGGCCGAAAATGCAATGAGCAGTTCTTC
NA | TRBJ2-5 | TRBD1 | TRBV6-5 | CASRGQAVETQYF | TGTGCCAGCAGGGGACAGGCTGTGGAGACCCAGTACTTC
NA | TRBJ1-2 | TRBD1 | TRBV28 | CASSRQGGYGYTF | TGTGCCAGCAGTAGACAGGGGGGCTATGGCTACACCTTC
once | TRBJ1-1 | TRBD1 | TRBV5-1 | CASSQGTGRMNTEAFF | TGCGCCAGCAGCCAAGGGACAGGGCGCATGAACACTGAAGCTTTCTTT
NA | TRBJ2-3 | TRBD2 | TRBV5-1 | CASSYRGGGTDTQYF | TGCGCCAGCAGCTATCGCGGGGGTGGCACAGATACGCAGTATTTT
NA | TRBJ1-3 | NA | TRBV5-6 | CASSPLSGPGNTIYF | TGTGCCAGCAGCCCCCTTTCCGGCCCTGGAAACACCATATATTTT
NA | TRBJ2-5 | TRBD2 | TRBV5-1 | CASSLGLAGVWETQYF | TGCGCCAGCAGCTTGGGACTAGCGGGAGTATGGGAGACCCAGTACTTC
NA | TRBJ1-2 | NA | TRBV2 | CASSEVGRGYGYTF | TGTGCCAGCAGTGAAGTTGGAAGGGGGTACGGCTACACCTTC
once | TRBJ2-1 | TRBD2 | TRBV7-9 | CASSLGGLAGYNEQFF | TGTGCCAGCAGCTTAGGGGGACTAGCGGGATACAATGAGCAGTTCTTC